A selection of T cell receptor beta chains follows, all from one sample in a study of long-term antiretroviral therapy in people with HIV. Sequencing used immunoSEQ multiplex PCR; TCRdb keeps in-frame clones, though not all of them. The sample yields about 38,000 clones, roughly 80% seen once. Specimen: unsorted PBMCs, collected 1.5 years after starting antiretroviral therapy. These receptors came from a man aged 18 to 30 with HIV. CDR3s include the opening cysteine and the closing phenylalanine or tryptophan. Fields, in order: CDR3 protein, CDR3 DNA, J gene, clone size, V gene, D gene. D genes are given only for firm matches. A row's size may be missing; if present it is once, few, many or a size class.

CASRQGALNTEAFF,TGTGCCAGCAGGCAGGGGGCTTTGAACACTGAAGCTTTCTTT,TRBJ1-1,.,TRBV6-5,TRBD1
CASSLLWSTDTQYF,TGTGCCAGCAGCTTATTATGGAGCACAGATACGCAGTATTTT,TRBJ2-3,.,TRBV7-2,.
CASSSRQNTGELFF,TGTGCCAGCAGCAGCCGTCAGAACACCGGGGAGCTGTTTTTT,TRBJ2-2,.,TRBV7-9,.
CASSLRTGFYNEQFF,TGTGCCAGCAGCCTCCGGACAGGCTTCTACAATGAGCAGTTCTTC,TRBJ2-1,few,TRBV7-9,TRBD1
CASSLGRSVVGYEQYF,TGCGCCAGCAGCTTGGGACGTTCAGTTGTCGGCTACGAGCAGTACTTC,TRBJ2-7,.,TRBV5-1,.
CASSFGTENTGELFF,TGTGCCAGCAGTTTTGGGACAGAAAACACCGGGGAGCTGTTTTTT,TRBJ2-2,.,TRBV27,TRBD1
CASSPRTGLGYTF,TGTGCCAGCTCACCAAGGACAGGGCTCGGCTACACCTTC,TRBJ1-2,.,TRBV18,TRBD1
CASSILAGGGNEQYF,TGTGCCAGTAGTATTCTAGCGGGAGGCGGGAACGAGCAGTACTTC,TRBJ2-7,.,TRBV19,TRBD2
CASSQDRGQGDAQYF,TGCGCCAGCAGCCAAGATCGGGGACAGGGGGACGCGCAGTACTTC,TRBJ2-7,.,TRBV4-3,TRBD1
CATSRDLTGGLETQYF,TGTGCCACCAGCAGAGATTTAACAGGGGGCTTGGAGACCCAGTACTTC,TRBJ2-5,.,TRBV15,TRBD1
CASSVGRTGDEKLFF,TGTGCCAGCAGCGTAGGTAGGACAGGGGACGAAAAACTGTTTTTT,TRBJ1-4,.,TRBV9,TRBD1
CSGTDNRDREYF,TGCAGCGGCACTGATAACAGGGATAGAGAGTACTTC,TRBJ2-7,.,TRBV29-1,.
CATSRRQGDEQYF,TGTGCCACCAGCAGACGACAGGGAGACGAGCAGTACTTC,TRBJ2-7,once,TRBV15,TRBD1
CASNLQGASEAFF,TGTGCCAGCAACCTACAGGGGGCAAGTGAAGCTTTCTTT,TRBJ1-1,.,TRBV5-6,TRBD1
CASSLGGMGNEQFF,TGTGCCAGCAGCTTGGGTGGTATGGGCAATGAGCAGTTCTTC,TRBJ2-1,.,TRBV5-4,.
CASSLRDLNEKLFF,TGCGCCAGCAGCTTGAGAGACCTTAATGAAAAACTGTTTTTT,TRBJ1-4,.,TRBV5-1,.
CASSVTGGSNEKLFF,TGTGCCAGCAGTGTGACAGGGGGAAGTAATGAAAAACTGTTTTTT,TRBJ1-4,.,TRBV6-1,TRBD1
CASSYNPPSTGELFF,TGTGCCAGCAGTTACAATCCTCCCAGCACCGGGGAGCTGTTTTTT,TRBJ2-2,.,TRBV6-6,.
CASRVGQIEAFF,TGTGCCAGCAGAGTCGGACAGATTGAAGCTTTCTTT,TRBJ1-1,.,TRBV2,.
CASSPRRGSYEQYF,TGTGCCAGCTCACCACGGAGGGGCTCCTACGAGCAGTACTTC,TRBJ2-7,.,TRBV18,.
CASSKGACDCSSGNTIYF,TGTGCCAGCAGCAAAGGGGCCTGCGACTGTTCCTCTGGAAACACCATATATTTT,TRBJ1-3,.,TRBV21-1,.
CASSFGTSGSSYNEQFF,TGTGCCAGCAGCTTCGGGACTAGCGGGAGCTCCTACAATGAGCAGTTCTTC,TRBJ2-1,.,TRBV7-9,TRBD2
CATSRVTGHRRGQPQHF,TGTGCCACCAGCAGAGTAACGGGACACAGGAGGGGGCAGCCCCAGCATTTT,TRBJ1-5,.,TRBV15,.
CASSYRRVGPTEAFF,TGTGCCAGCAGTTACCGAAGAGTCGGTCCCACTGAAGCTTTCTTT,TRBJ1-1,few,TRBV6-5,.
CASRWSGGISDTQYF,TGTGCCAGCAGGTGGAGCGGGGGTATATCAGATACGCAGTATTTT,TRBJ2-3,.,TRBV6-5,TRBD2
CASSFSGTYNEQFF,TGTGCCAGCAGTTTTAGCGGGACTTACAATGAGCAGTTCTTC,TRBJ2-1,few,TRBV28,TRBD2
CASSPDLAPNYGYTF,TGTGCCAGCAGCCCCGATCTAGCTCCTAACTATGGCTACACCTTC,TRBJ1-2,.,TRBV7-9,.
CASSLVGTRSYEQYF,TGTGCCAGCAGCTTAGTGGGGACGCGCTCCTACGAGCAGTACTTC,TRBJ2-7,.,TRBV7-2,.
CASSFEGPGELFF,TGTGCCAGCAGCTTCGAGGGTCCCGGGGAGCTGTTTTTT,TRBJ2-2,.,TRBV13,.
CSVLTGGLNTEAFF,TGCAGCGTTCTGACAGGCGGGTTGAACACTGAAGCTTTCTTT,TRBJ1-1,.,TRBV29-1,.
CASSWPGQNYGYTF,TGTGCCAGCAGCTGGCCGGGACAGAACTATGGCTACACCTTC,TRBJ1-2,few,TRBV5-6,TRBD1
CASSLTGGIAEQYF,TGCGCCAGCAGCTTGACAGGGGGAATCGCCGAGCAGTACTTC,TRBJ2-7,.,TRBV5-1,TRBD1
CASSYQGPHVTSTDTQYF,TGTGCCAGCAGTTACCAGGGACCTCACGTCACTAGCACAGATACGCAGTATTTT,TRBJ2-3,.,TRBV28,.
CAWSRVGEQYF,TGTGCCTGGAGTAGAGTCGGCGAGCAGTACTTC,TRBJ2-7,.,TRBV30,.
CASSRSPGQQEETQYF,TGTGCCAGCAGCAGGTCACCGGGACAACAGGAGGAGACCCAGTACTTC,TRBJ2-5,once,TRBV11-2,.